The clone carrying this T cell receptor (beta chain) was counted many times. This record belongs to a study of low-dose radiotherapy and immunotherapy resistance in tumors. Overall study context: Cohort 1 received 0.5 Gy per fraction every 2 weeks, totaling 6.5 Gy. On a schedule of every two weeks, intravenous cyclophosphamide at a dose of 200 mg/m2 was delivered one day before each radiation and immunotherapy administration.

TRAV- and TRBV-specific primers primed first-strand cDNA, covering alpha and beta chains. Amplification of TCRs used a constant-region primer and V-primer adapter for roughly 22 PCR cycles. TCRdb independently ran MiXCR on the reads; one entry per CDR3 protein. The repertoire holds approximately 46,000 distinct CDR3 sequences, with 20% to 25% as singletons. Germline V lookup: CDR1 SQVTM, CDR2 ANQGSEA. Trimming removed 0 bases from V and 6 bases from J, with 15 bases in between. CDR3 size: 15 residues. As to time point: after trial treatment. Described treatment: LDRT plus nivolumab, ipilimumab, low-dose cyclophosphamide and aspirin (RACIN trial).

V and J are TRBV29-1 and TRBJ2-1; D call uncertain. The source is a male donor with prostate cancer. The sequences come from PBMCs, collected after low-dose radiotherapy plus immunotherapy. CDR3 sequence reads: CSVEDHRQVANEQFF. CDR3 coding DNA: TGCAGCGTTGAAGATCACCGGCAGGTGGCCAATGAGCAGTTCTTC.